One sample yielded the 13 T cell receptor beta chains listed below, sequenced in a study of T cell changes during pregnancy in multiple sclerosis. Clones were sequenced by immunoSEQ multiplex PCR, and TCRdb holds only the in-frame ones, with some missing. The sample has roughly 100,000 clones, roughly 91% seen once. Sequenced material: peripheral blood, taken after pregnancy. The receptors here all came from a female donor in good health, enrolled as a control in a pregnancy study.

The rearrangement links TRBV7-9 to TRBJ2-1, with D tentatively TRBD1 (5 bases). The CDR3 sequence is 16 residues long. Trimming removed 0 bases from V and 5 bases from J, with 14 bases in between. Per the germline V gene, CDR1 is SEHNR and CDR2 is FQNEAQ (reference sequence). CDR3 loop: CASSLAGPGNHNEQFF. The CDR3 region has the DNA TGTGCCAGCAGCTTAGCTGGCCCAGGGAACCACAATGAGCAGTTCTTC.

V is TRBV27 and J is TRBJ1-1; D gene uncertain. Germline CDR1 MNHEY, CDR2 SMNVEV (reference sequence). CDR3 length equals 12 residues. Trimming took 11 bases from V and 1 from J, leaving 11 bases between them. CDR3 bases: TGTGCCGCATCTAACTGGAACACTGAAGCTTTCTTT. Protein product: CAASNWNTEAFF.

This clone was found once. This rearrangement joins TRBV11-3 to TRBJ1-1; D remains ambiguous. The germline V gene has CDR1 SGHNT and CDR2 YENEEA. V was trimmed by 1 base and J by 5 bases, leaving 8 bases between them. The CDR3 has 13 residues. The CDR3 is CASSLAPGTEAFF. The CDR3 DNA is TGTGCCAGCAGCTTAGCCCCCGGGACTGAAGCTTTCTTT.

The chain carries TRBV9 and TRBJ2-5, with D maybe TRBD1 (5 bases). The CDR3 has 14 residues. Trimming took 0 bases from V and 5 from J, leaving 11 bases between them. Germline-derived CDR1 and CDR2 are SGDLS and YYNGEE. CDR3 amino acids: CASSVVGVGETQYF. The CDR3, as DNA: TGTGCCAGCAGCGTAGTAGGGGTGGGGGAGACCCAGTACTTC.

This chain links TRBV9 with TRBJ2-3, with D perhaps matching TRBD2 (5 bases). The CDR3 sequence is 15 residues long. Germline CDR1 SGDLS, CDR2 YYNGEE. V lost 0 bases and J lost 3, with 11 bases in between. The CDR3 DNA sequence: TGTGCCAGCAGCGTAGCGATACTAGAGACAGATACGCAGTATTTT. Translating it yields CASSVAILETDTQYF.

In DNA, the CDR3 is TGCGCCAGCAGCCCGACCTCGGGGTTCTATGGCTACACCTTC. The encoded protein is CASSPTSGFYGYTF. The rearrangement joins TRBV5-1 to TRBJ1-2, with D unresolved. Trimming removed 4 bases at V and 4 bases at J, with 14 bases between. CDR1 is SGHRS, CDR2 YFSETQ, per germline. The length of the CDR3 is 14 residues.

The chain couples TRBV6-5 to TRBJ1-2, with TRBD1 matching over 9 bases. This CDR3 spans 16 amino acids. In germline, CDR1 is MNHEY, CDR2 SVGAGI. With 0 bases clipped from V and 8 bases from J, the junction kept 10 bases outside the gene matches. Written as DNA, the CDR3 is TGTGCCAGCAGTTACTCCGCTACGGGACAGGGCCACGGCTACACCTTC. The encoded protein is CASSYSATGQGHGYTF.

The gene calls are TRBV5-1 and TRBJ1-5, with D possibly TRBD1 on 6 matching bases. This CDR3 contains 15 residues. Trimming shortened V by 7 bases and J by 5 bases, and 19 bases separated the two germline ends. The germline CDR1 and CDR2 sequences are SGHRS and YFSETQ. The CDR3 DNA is TGCGCCAGCTCTCCTCTGGGGGCAGGTGATCAGCCCCAGCATTTT. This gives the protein CASSPLGAGDQPQHF.

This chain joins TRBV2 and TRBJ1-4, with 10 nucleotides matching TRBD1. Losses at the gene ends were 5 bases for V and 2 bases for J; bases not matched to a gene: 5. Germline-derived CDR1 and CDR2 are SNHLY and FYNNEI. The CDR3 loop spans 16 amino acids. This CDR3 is CASSRTGGATNEKLFF. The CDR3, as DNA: TGTGCCAGCAGTAGGACAGGGGGGGCGACTAATGAAAAACTGTTTTTT. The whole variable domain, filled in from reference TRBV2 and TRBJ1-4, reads EPEVTQTPSHQVTQMGQEVILRCVPISNHLYFYWYRQILGQKVEFLVSFYNNEISEKSEIFDDQFSVERPDGSNFTLKIRSTKLEDSAMYFCASSRTGGATNEKLFFGSGTQLSVL.

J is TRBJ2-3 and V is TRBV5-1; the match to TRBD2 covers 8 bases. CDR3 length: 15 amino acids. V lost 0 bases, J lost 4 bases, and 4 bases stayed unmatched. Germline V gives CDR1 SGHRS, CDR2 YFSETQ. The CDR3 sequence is CASSLGGGPADTQYF. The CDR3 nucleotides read TGCGCCAGCAGCTTGGGCGGGGGGCCAGCAGATACGCAGTATTTT.

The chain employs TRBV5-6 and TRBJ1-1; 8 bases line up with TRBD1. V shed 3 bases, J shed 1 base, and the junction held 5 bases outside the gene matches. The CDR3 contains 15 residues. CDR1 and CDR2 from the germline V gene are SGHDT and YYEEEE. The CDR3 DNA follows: TGTGCCAGCAGCTGGATGGACAGGGAGAACACTGAAGCTTTCTTT. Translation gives CASSWMDRENTEAFF. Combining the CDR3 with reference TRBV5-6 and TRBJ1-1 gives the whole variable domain DAGVTQSPTHLIKTRGQQVTLRCSPKSGHDTVSWYQQALGQGPQFIFQYYEEEERQRGNFPDRFSGHQFPNYSSELNVNALLLGDSALYLCASSWMDRENTEAFFGQGTRLTVV.

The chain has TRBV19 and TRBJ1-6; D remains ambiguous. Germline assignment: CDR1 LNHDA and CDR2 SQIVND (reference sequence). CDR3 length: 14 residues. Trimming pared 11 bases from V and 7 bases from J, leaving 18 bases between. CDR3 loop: CASSTLIGNSPLHF. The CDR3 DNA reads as TGTGCCTCAAGTACGCTAATCGGGAATTCACCCCTCCACTTT. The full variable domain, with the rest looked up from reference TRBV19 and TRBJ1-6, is DGGITQSPKYLFRKEGQNVTLSCEQNLNHDAMYWYRQDPGQGLRLIYYSQIVNDFQKGDIAEGYSVSREKKESFPLTVTSAQKNPTAFYLCASSTLIGNSPLHFGNGTRLTVT.

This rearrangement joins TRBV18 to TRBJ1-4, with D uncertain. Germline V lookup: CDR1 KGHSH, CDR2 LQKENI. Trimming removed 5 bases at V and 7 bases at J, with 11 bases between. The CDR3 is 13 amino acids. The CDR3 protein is CASSVAGSEKLFF. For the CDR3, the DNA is TGTGCCAGCTCAGTCGCGGGGAGTGAAAAACTGTTTTTT.